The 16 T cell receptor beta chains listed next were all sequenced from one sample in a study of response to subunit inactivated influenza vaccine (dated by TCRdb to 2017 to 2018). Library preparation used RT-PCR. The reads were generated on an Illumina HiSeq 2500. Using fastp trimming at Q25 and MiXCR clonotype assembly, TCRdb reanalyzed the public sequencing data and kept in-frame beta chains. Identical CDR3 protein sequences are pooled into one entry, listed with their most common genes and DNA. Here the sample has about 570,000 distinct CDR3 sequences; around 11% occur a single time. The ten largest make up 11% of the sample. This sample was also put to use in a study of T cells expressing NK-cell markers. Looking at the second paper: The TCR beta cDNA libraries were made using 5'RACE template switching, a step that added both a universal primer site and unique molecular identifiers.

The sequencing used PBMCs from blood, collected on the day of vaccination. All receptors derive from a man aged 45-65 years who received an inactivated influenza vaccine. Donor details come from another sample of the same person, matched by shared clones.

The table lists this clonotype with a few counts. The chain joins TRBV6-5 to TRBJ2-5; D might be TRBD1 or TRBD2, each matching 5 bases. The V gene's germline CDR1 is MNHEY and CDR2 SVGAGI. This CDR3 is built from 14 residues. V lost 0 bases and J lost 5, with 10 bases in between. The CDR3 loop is CASSYSGTRETQYF. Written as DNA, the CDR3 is TGTGCCAGCAGTTACTCGGGGACCAGGGAGACCCAGTACTTC.

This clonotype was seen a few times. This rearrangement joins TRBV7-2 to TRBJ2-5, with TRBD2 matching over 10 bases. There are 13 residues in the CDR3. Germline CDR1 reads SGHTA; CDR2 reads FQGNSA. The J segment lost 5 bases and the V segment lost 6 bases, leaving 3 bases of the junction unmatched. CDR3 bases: TGTGCCAGCAGGCTAGCGGGAGCTGAGACCCAGTACTTC. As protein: CASRLAGAETQYF.

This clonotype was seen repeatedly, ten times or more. The CDR3 sequence: CASSNTGGSKVLHF. In DNA form, the CDR3 reads TGTGCCAGCAGTAATACAGGGGGGAGTAAGGTCCTCCACTTT. This sequence joins TRBV12-3 or TRBV12-4 and TRBJ1-6; 8 positions agree with TRBD1. Unmatched junction bases numbered 12, after V lost 5 bases and J lost 15 bases. The CDR3 covers 14 residues.

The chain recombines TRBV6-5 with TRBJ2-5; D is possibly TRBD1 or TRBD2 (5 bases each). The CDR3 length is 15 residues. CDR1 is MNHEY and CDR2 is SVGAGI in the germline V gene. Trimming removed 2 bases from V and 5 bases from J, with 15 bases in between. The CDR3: CASSYEARGPETQYF. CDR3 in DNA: TGTGCCAGCAGTTACGAGGCCCGGGGACCGGAGACCCAGTACTTC.

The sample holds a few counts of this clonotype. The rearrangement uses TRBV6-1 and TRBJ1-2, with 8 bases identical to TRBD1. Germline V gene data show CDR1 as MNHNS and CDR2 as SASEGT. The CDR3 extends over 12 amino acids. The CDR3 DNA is TGTGCGAGCGGACAGGGAGGATATGGCTACACCTTC. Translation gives CASGQGGYGYTF.

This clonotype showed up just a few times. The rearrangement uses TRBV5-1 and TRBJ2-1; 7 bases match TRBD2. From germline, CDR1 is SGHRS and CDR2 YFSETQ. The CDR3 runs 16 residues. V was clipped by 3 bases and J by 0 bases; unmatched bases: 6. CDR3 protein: CASSSELASSYNEQFF. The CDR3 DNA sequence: TGCGCCAGCAGCTCTGAACTAGCGAGCTCCTACAATGAGCAGTTCTTC. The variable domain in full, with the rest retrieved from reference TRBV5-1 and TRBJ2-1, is KAGVTQTPRYLIKTRGQQVTLSCSPISGHRSVSWYQQTPGQGLQFLFEYFSETQRNKGNFPGRFSGRQFSNSRSEMNVSTLELGDSALYLCASSSELASSYNEQFFGPGTRLTVL.

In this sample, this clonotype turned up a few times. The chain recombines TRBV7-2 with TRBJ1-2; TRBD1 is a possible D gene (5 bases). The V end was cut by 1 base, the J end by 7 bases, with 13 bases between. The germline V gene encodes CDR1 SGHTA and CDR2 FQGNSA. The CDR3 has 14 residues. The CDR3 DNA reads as TGTGCCAGCAGCTTAGGGGGGTCGAAAGGTGGCTACACCTTC. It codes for CASSLGGSKGGYTF.

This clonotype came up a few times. In DNA form, the CDR3 reads TGTGCCAGCAGTGCCCCAGATACGCAGTATTTT. Amino acid sequence: CASSAPDTQYF. V usage is TRBV25-1 and J usage is TRBJ2-3; D gene uncertain. In germline, CDR1 is MGHDK, CDR2 SYGVNS. Trimming took 4 bases from V and 4 from J, leaving 3 bases between them. The CDR3 consists of 11 residues.

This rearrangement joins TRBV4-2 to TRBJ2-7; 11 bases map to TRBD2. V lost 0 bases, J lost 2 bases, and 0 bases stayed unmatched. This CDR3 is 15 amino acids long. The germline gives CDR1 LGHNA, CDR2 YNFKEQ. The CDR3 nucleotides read TGTGCCAGCAGCCAAGAACTAGCGGGGGCCTACGAGCAGTACTTC. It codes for CASSQELAGAYEQYF.

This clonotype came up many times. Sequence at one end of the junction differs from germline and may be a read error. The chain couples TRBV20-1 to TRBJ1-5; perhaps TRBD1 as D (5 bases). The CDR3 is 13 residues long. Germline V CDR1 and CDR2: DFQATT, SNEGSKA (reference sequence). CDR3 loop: CSARDSLNQPQHF. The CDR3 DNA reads TGCAGTGCTCGAGACAGTCTCAATCAGCCCCAGCATTTT.

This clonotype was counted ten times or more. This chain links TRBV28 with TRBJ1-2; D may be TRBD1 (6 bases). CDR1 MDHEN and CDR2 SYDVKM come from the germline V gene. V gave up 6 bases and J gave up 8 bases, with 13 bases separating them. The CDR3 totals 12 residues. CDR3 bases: TGTGCCAGCAGCCTGACGGGGGGCGGCTACACCTTC. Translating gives CASSLTGGGYTF.

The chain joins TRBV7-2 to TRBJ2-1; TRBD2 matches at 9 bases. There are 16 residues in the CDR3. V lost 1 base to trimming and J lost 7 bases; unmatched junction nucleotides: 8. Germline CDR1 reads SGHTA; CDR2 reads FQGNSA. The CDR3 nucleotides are TGTGCCAGCAGCTTAGTCGGCAGCGGGGGGAGGAATGAGCAGTTCTTC. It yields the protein CASSLVGSGGRNEQFF.

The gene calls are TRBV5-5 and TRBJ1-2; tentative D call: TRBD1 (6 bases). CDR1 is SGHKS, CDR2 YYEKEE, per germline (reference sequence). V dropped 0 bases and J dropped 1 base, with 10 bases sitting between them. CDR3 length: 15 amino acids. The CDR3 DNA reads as TGTGCCAGCAGCTTGGATGCAGGGGTTAACTATGGCTACACCTTC. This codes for CASSLDAGVNYGYTF. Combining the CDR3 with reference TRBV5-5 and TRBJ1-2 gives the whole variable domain DAGVTQSPTHLIKTRGQQVTLRCSPISGHKSVSWYQQVLGQGPQFIFQYYEKEERGRGNFPDRFSARQFPNYSSELNVNALLLGDSALYLCASSLDAGVNYGYTFGSGTRLTVV.

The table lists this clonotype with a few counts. The DNA for the CDR3 is TGTGCCAGCAGTCCGGACAGGCGGAACAATGAGCAGTTCTTC. This encodes CASSPDRRNNEQFF. The rearrangement links TRBV6-1 to TRBJ2-1; 7 bases agree with TRBD1. The CDR3 has 14 residues. The junction had 6 bases not matched to a gene; V was cut back by 5 bases and J by 5 bases. CDR1 and CDR2 (germline): MNHNS, SASEGT.

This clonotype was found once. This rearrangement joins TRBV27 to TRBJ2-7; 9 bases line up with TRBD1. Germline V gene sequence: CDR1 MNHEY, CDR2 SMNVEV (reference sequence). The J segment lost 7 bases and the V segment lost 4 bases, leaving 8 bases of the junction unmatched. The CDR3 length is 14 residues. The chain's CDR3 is CASSSPGQGREQYF. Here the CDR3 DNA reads TGTGCCAGCAGTTCCCCGGGACAGGGACGAGAGCAGTACTTC.

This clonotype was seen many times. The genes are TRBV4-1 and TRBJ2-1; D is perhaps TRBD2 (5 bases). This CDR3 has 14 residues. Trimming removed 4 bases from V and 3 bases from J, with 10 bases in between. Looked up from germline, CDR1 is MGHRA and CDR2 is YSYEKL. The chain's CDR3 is CASSLTGVYNEQFF. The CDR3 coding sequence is TGCGCCAGCAGCCTAACCGGGGTCTACAATGAGCAGTTCTTC.